These T cell receptor beta chains were read from a single sample in a study of OX40 agonist ivuxolimab in advanced cancers. Measured with immunoSEQ multiplex PCR; TCRdb has only the in-frame clones, and not every one. Among more than 40,000 clones listed, about 90% were seen once. The sample was CD4+ or CD8+ T cells sorted from blood, taken in a trial of the OX40 agonist ivuxolimab. These receptors all stem from an adult with an advanced solid tumor such as melanoma, head and neck, liver or kidney cancer. CDR3s include the opening cysteine and the closing phenylalanine or tryptophan. A D gene is named only where the DNA matches it firmly. Clone size is given for some rows only: seen once, a few or many times, or a class if the clone is expanded.

j_call | d_call | v_call | clone_size | cdr3_nt | cdr3_aa
TRBJ1-2 | TRBD1 | TRBV6-5 | . | TGTGCCAGCAGTGGACAGGGGAGGAATGGCTACACCTTC | CASSGQGRNGYTF
TRBJ1-1 | . | TRBV2 | . | TGTGCCAGCGGGGGTGGCACGCGGGGGTTCTTT | CASGGGTRGFF
TRBJ1-6 | . | TRBV14 | . | TGTGCCAGCAGCCAAGATAGAAGTCTCTATAATTCACCCCTCCACTTT | CASSQDRSLYNSPLHF
TRBJ1-1 | . | TRBV27 | . | TGTGCCAGCAGCCCTCGAACAGGGACCAGAGCTTTCTTT | CASSPRTGTRAFF
TRBJ2-3 | TRBD2 | TRBV6-5 | . | TGTGCCAGCAGTTACTCCATACTAGCGTCTGGAGATACGCAGTATTTT | CASSYSILASGDTQYF
TRBJ2-5 | TRBD1 | TRBV7-8 | . | TGTGCCAGCAGCACAGACAGGGGCGAGACCCAGTACTTC | CASSTDRGETQYF
TRBJ2-3 | . | TRBV4-1 | . | TGCGCCAGCAGCCAATTGTTACCGCTCACAGATACGCAGTATTTT | CASSQLLPLTDTQYF
TRBJ2-2 | TRBD1 | TRBV14 | . | TGTGCCAGCAGCCAGGGACAGGGATTCACCGGGGAGCTGTTTTTT | CASSQGQGFTGELFF
TRBJ1-4 | . | TRBV4-1 | once | TGCGCCAGCAGCCAAGTGGGGCAGGGCGTGGGTGAAAAACTGTTTTTT | CASSQVGQGVGEKLFF
TRBJ1-3 | . | TRBV10-3 | . | TGTGCCATCAGGTCTTCGGACTCTGGAAACACCATATATTTT | CAIRSSDSGNTIYF
TRBJ2-1 | TRBD2 | TRBV2 | medium-sized | TGTGCCAGCAGTCGGGACTATCACAATGAGCAGTTCTTC | CASSRDYHNEQFF
TRBJ2-1 | . | TRBV7-2 | once | TGTGCCAGCAGTCCGACCAGCTCCTACAATGAGCAGTTCTTC | CASSPTSSYNEQFF
TRBJ1-2 | . | TRBV7-9 | . | TGTGCCAGCAGCTTGGCCTCTTCTCTGAACTATGGCTACACCTTC | CASSLASSLNYGYTF
TRBJ2-1 | TRBD2 | TRBV6-4 | . | TGTGCCAGCAGTGACCTAGCGGGAGGACACAATGAGCAGTTCTTC | CASSDLAGGHNEQFF
TRBJ2-5 | TRBD1 | TRBV18 | . | TGTGCCAGCTCACCTCCGGGACAGGGAGGCGAGACCCAGTACTTC | CASSPPGQGGETQYF
TRBJ2-7 | TRBD2 | TRBV28 | . | TGTGCCACCTCCCTAGCGGGACCATCCTACGAGCAGTACTTC | CATSLAGPSYEQYF